These T cell receptor beta chains were read from a single sample in a study of response to subunit inactivated influenza vaccine. Each CDR3 protein gets one entry after TCRdb re-called the RT-PCR reads with MiXCR. The table lists around 580,000 distinct CDR3 sequences, 12% of them singletons. Sequencing was performed on PBMCs from blood, taken on the day of vaccination. These receptors originate from a man in his fifties who received an inactivated influenza vaccine. Each CDR3 is given with its conserved first and last residue. Each record gives: D gene, clone size, V gene, J gene, CDR3 length, CDR3 protein, CDR3 DNA. The D gene is left open where the match is weak. Some rows have no size entry. The others give once, few or many, or a class for an expanded clone.

-,-,TRBV20-1,TRBJ2-7,14,CSAKGTSANYEQYF,TGCAGTGCTAAGGGGACGTCGGCAAACTACGAGCAGTACTTC
TRBD2,few,TRBV4-1,TRBJ2-1,19,CASSQETRLAGVSYNEQFF,TGCGCCAGCAGCCAGGAAACCCGACTAGCGGGGGTCTCCTACAATGAGCAGTTCTTC
-,many,TRBV29-1,TRBJ1-2,14,CSVVPGFNYYGYTF,TGCAGCGTTGTCCCAGGCTTTAACTACTATGGCTACACCTTC
TRBD1,-,TRBV20-1,TRBJ2-3,15,CSARETGKLTDTQYF,TGCAGTGCTAGAGAGACAGGGAAACTAACAGATACGCAGTATTTT
-,few,TRBV7-9,TRBJ2-7,14,CASSSSTASYEQYF,TGTGCCAGCAGCTCCTCGACAGCTTCCTACGAGCAGTACTTC
-,-,TRBV12-3/TRBV12-4,TRBJ2-2,15,CASSFFIACTGELFF,TGTGCCAGCAGTTTTTTCATAGCATGCACCGGGGAGCTGTTTTTT
-,few,TRBV5-1,TRBJ2-5,12,CASRLAEETQYF,TGCGCCAGCAGACTAGCCGAAGAGACCCAGTACTTC
-,few,TRBV6-2/TRBV6-3,TRBJ2-1,16,CASSYVRGRSYNEQFF,TGTGCCAGCAGTTACGTACGGGGTCGCTCCTACAATGAGCAGTTCTTC
-,few,TRBV7-2,TRBJ2-5,12,CASSLNVETQYF,TGTGCCAGCAGCTTAAATGTGGAGACCCAGTACTTC
-,-,TRBV7-3,TRBJ2-3,15,CASSLTGLVTDTQYF,TGTGCCAGCAGCTTAACAGGGTTGGTCACAGATACGCAGTATTTT
-,-,TRBV7-2,TRBJ1-1,15,CASSLVGRKNTEAFF,TGTGCCAGCAGCTTAGTTGGGAGGAAGAACACTGAAGCTTTCTTT
TRBD1,many,TRBV20-1,TRBJ2-3,17,CSAYTGGASLYTDTQYF,TGCAGTGCTTACACAGGGGGCGCATCTTTGTACACAGATACGCAGTATTTT
-,-,TRBV20-1,TRBJ2-5,10,CSATLETQYF,TGCAGTGCTACCCTAGAGACCCAGTACTTC
-,few,TRBV19,TRBJ1-2,14,CASSTPDGNYGYTF,TGTGCCAGTAGTACACCGGACGGCAACTATGGCTACACCTTC
-,few,TRBV7-8,TRBJ2-7,15,CASSLLGQKLFEQYF,TGTGCCAGCAGCTTACTGGGACAAAAGTTGTTCGAGCAGTACTTC
TRBD1,few,TRBV12-3/TRBV12-4,TRBJ2-3,15,CASSKDRGNADTQYF,TGTGCCAGCAGTAAGGACAGGGGGAACGCAGATACGCAGTATTTT
-,-,TRBV12-3/TRBV12-4,TRBJ1-2,12,CASMRFDYGYTF,TGTGCCAGCATGAGGTTTGACTATGGCTACACCTTC
TRBD2,few,TRBV20-1,TRBJ2-7,14,CSARRTSGTYEQYF,TGCAGTGCTAGGAGGACTAGCGGAACCTACGAGCAGTACTTC
-,-,TRBV7-6,TRBJ2-5,14,CASSLGEIQETQYF,TGTGCCAGCAGCCTGGGAGAGATTCAAGAGACCCAGTACTTC
TRBD2,many,TRBV5-1,TRBJ2-3,16,CASSSGLAGAKDTQYF,TGCGCCAGCAGCTCGGGACTAGCGGGAGCAAAAGATACGCAGTATTTT
-,few,TRBV19,TRBJ1-3,14,CASKDSFSGNTIYF,TGTGCCAGTAAGGACAGCTTCTCTGGAAACACCATATATTTT
TRBD1,-,TRBV7-8,TRBJ2-6,17,CASSRGQGRFGANVLTF,TGTGCCAGCAGCCGGGGACAGGGACGGTTTGGGGCCAACGTCCTGACTTTC
TRBD1,few,TRBV6-5,TRBJ2-2,15,CASSYRGQGYGELFF,TGTGCCAGCAGTTACAGAGGACAGGGGTACGGGGAGCTGTTTTTT
-,many,TRBV27,TRBJ1-2,15,CASSLIGSSQGGYTF,TGTGCCAGCAGTTTAATCGGATCTAGTCAAGGGGGCTACACCTTC
-,-,TRBV20-1,TRBJ2-4,16,CSARIRVGGSKNIQYF,TGCAGTGCTAGAATTAGAGTTGGAGGATCCAAAAACATTCAGTACTTC
TRBD2,few,TRBV7-3,TRBJ2-1,17,CASSLTGTSGMYNEQFF,TGTGCCAGCAGCTTAACTGGGACTAGCGGGATGTACAATGAGCAGTTCTTC
-,many,TRBV5-6,TRBJ2-3,18,CASSLGLVGVVSTDTQYF,TGTGCCAGCAGCCTAGGCTTGGTCGGCGTCGTAAGCACAGATACGCAGTATTTT
TRBD2,few,TRBV19,TRBJ2-2,17,CASTYIGQAGGAGELFF,TGTGCCAGTACCTATATAGGACAAGCGGGAGGAGCCGGGGAGCTGTTTTTT
TRBD1,many,TRBV14,TRBJ2-1,15,CASSDTGQGVDEQFF,TGTGCCAGCAGCGATACTGGACAGGGGGTCGATGAGCAGTTCTTC
TRBD2,many,TRBV28,TRBJ2-7,20,CASSTNSGTSGSPLSVEQYF,TGTGCCAGCAGTACAAACTCCGGGACTAGCGGGAGCCCCTTAAGCGTCGAGCAGTACTTC
TRBD1,-,TRBV15,TRBJ2-3,15,CATSKRTGGADTQYF,TGTGCCACCAGCAAAAGGACAGGGGGCGCAGATACGCAGTATTTT
-,-,TRBV12-3/TRBV12-4,TRBJ2-5,14,CASRGTGSFETQYF,TGTGCCAGCAGAGGTACAGGGTCCTTCGAGACCCAGTACTTC
-,few,TRBV20-1,TRBJ1-5,14,CSASGGFSNQPQHF,TGCAGTGCTAGTGGGGGATTTAGCAATCAGCCCCAGCATTTT
TRBD2,many,TRBV12-3/TRBV12-4,TRBJ2-1,17,CASRGTSEYTSYNEQFF,TGTGCCAGCAGAGGGACTAGCGAATATACTTCCTACAATGAGCAGTTCTTC
-,few,TRBV29-1,TRBJ2-7,16,CSVEGPRGASPYEQYF,TGCAGCGTTGAGGGTCCCAGGGGGGCGAGCCCATACGAGCAGTACTTC
-,-,TRBV19,TRBJ2-1,13,CASSSSRGVEQFF,TGTGCCAGTAGTTCGTCCAGGGGGGTCGAGCAGTTCTTC
TRBD2,-,TRBV7-2,TRBJ2-5,15,CASSLRTSYFGTQYF,TGTGCCAGCAGCTTACGGACTAGTTATTTTGGGACCCAGTACTTC
TRBD2,-,TRBV6-5,TRBJ2-2,16,CASSYLAGGWTGELFF,TGTGCCAGCAGTTATCTAGCGGGAGGGTGGACCGGGGAGCTGTTTTTT
-,-,TRBV28,TRBJ2-5,13,CASSLLSGGTQYF,TGTGCCAGCAGTTTATTGAGTGGGGGGACCCAGTACTTC
-,-,TRBV7-2,TRBJ2-3,13,CASSRANTDTQYF,TGTGCCAGCAGCCGGGCTAACACAGATACGCAGTATTTT
-,many,TRBV5-1,TRBJ2-3,15,CASSWGSGRTDTQYF,TGCGCCAGCAGCTGGGGAAGTGGGCGCACAGATACGCAGTATTTT
-,-,TRBV25-1,TRBJ2-2,14,CASEAVHGTGELFF,TGTGCCAGCGAGGCAGTTCATGGCACCGGGGAGCTGTTTTTT
TRBD2,few,TRBV29-1,TRBJ2-7,14,CSVKAGGRGYEQYF,TGCAGCGTTAAAGCGGGAGGCCGTGGTTACGAGCAGTACTTC
-,few,TRBV7-2,TRBJ1-4,14,CASSLGGWTEKLFF,TGTGCCAGCAGCTTAGGGGGCTGGACCGAAAAACTGTTTTTT
-,-,TRBV5-6,TRBJ2-7,13,CASSHPLLYEQYF,TGTGCCAGCAGCCACCCCCTCCTCTACGAGCAGTACTTC
-,few,TRBV28,TRBJ2-7,13,CASSLKGYYEQYF,TGTGCCAGCAGTTTAAAAGGTTACTACGAGCAGTACTTC
-,many,TRBV4-1,TRBJ1-1,15,CASSQDRAYSTEAFF,TGCGCCAGCAGCCAAGACAGGGCGTATAGCACTGAAGCTTTCTTT
TRBD2,-,TRBV20-1,TRBJ2-2,15,CSARQREAYTGELFF,TGCAGTGCTAGACAGCGGGAGGCCTACACCGGGGAGCTGTTTTTT
-,-,TRBV4-3,TRBJ1-3,13,CASSQDYGNTIYF,TGCGCCAGCAGCCAAGATTACGGAAACACCATATATTTT
-,many,TRBV5-1,TRBJ2-3,14,CASSRAGLTDTQYF,TGCGCCAGCAGCCGGGCGGGACTGACAGATACGCAGTATTTT
TRBD1,many,TRBV7-9,TRBJ2-1,13,CASSQTGSNEQFF,TGTGCCAGCAGCCAGACAGGGTCCAATGAGCAGTTCTTC
-,many,TRBV20-1,TRBJ1-2,13,CSARGQGLAGYTF,TGCAGTGCTAGAGGGCAGGGGTTGGCTGGCTACACCTTC